These 26 T cell receptor beta chains were all obtained from the same sample, sequenced in a study of beta chain features in type 1 diabetes. TCRB transcripts that were expressed got sequenced, as all of the isolated RNA had been reverse transcribed. Some clones are missing from TCRdb's copy, which holds only in-frame ones; the method was immunoSEQ multiplex PCR. This table holds around 44,000 clones, 51% found once. Source material: Tregs from blood. These receptors were taken from a woman younger than 35 in good health.

On this clone: It is unclear where the CDR3 begins or ends on the DNA, so no DNA is shown, and the CDR3 is as TCRdb lists it. The chain combines TRBV28 with TRBJ2-6; TRBD2, the table's D call, lacks a check against the DNA. CDR1 MDHEN and CDR2 SYDVKM come from the germline V gene. The CDR3 region is 15 residues in length, termini included. The CDR3 sequence is CASSSSLSRANVLTF.

This clone was observed a handful of times. The chain carries TRBV5-4 and TRBJ1-1; D remains ambiguous. CDR3 length: 13 residues. The germline V gene has CDR1 SGHNT and CDR2 YYREEE (reference sequence). Trimming cost V 7 bases and J 4 bases, with 14 bases left between them. The CDR3 nucleotides read TGTGCCAGCGGGCAACGGGAAGGCACTGAAGCTTTCTTT. It specifies CASGQREGTEAFF. The full variable domain, in which reference TRBV5-4 and TRBJ1-1 provide the parts outside the CDR3, is ETGVTQSPTHLIKTRGQQVTLRCSSQSGHNTVSWYQQALGQGPQFIFQYYREEENGRGNFPPRFSGLQFPNYSSELNVNALELDDSALYLCASGQREGTEAFFGQGTRLTVV.

The chain joins TRBV7-9 to TRBJ1-4; the D is unclear. Trimming cost V 4 bases and J 8 bases, with 14 bases left between them. Germline values: CDR1 SEHNR, CDR2 FQNEAQ (reference sequence). CDR3 size: 14 residues. The CDR3 DNA follows: TGTGCCAGCAGCTCCCGGCGGGCTGGGGAAAAACTGTTTTTT. It yields the protein CASSSRRAGEKLFF.

V gene TRBV11-2 combines with J gene TRBJ2-1; 8 bases fit TRBD2. Germline CDR1 and CDR2: SGHAT and FQNNGV. J was trimmed by 7 bases and V by 5 bases; bases with no gene match: 10. CDR3 length: 15 amino acids. CDR3 in amino acids: CASSRSSGRGNEQFF. The CDR3 DNA sequence: TGTGCCAGCAGCCGTTCAAGCGGGAGAGGTAATGAGCAGTTCTTC.

This clone was seen only a few times. The V call is TRBV6-5, the J call TRBJ1-2, with TRBD1 identical over 9 bases. The CDR3 totals 15 residues. Germline values: CDR1 MNHEY, CDR2 SVGAGI. The J segment lost 4 bases and the V segment lost 5 bases, leaving 8 bases of the junction unmatched. The CDR3 is CASSPGQGNVYGYTF. CDR3 bases: TGTGCCAGCAGTCCGGGACAGGGCAATGTCTATGGCTACACCTTC.

This clone was found once. The chain is built from TRBV5-1 and TRBJ2-7, with 8 bases identical to TRBD1. There are 14 residues in the CDR3. V shed 3 bases, J shed 5 bases, and the junction held 7 bases outside the gene matches. Germline loops: CDR1 SGHRS, CDR2 YFSETQ. This CDR3 reads CASSYGQGANEQYF. The CDR3 bases are TGCGCCAGCAGCTACGGACAGGGAGCCAACGAGCAGTACTTC. The variable domain in full, completed from reference TRBV5-1 and TRBJ2-7, reads KAGVTQTPRYLIKTRGQQVTLSCSPISGHRSVSWYQQTPGQGLQFLFEYFSETQRNKGNFPGRFSGRQFSNSRSEMNVSTLELGDSALYLCASSYGQGANEQYFGPGTRLTVT.

The chain employs TRBV5-4 and TRBJ2-7, with 9 bases matching TRBD2. The CDR3 has 15 residues. The V segment lost 4 bases and the J segment 3 bases; nucleotides outside the gene matches: 8. Looked up from germline, CDR1 is SGHNT and CDR2 is YYREEE (reference sequence). CDR3 sequence reads: CASSEGLAGIYEQYF. For the CDR3, the DNA is TGTGCCAGCAGCGAGGGACTAGCTGGAATCTACGAGCAGTACTTC.

The V gene is TRBV15, the J gene TRBJ2-2; 7 nucleotides align to TRBD1. The CDR3 consists of 15 residues. The junction had 5 bases not matched to a gene; V was cut back by 2 bases and J by 5 bases. CDR1 LNHNV and CDR2 YYDKDF come from the germline V gene (reference sequence). The CDR3 DNA reads TGTGCCACCAGCAGACTTACACAGGGGACCGGGGAGCTGTTTTTT. It encodes CATSRLTQGTGELFF.

The CDR3 bases are TGTGCCAGCAGCAGGGGGACCCAGCGGGAAGCCTACGAGCAGTACTTC. Residues: CASSRGTQREAYEQYF. The gene calls are TRBV21-1 and TRBJ2-7; TRBD2, the D gene given by the table, was not confirmed from the DNA. TRBV21-1 is a documented pseudogene. The CDR3 covers 16 residues.

V and J are TRBV11-2 and TRBJ2-2; 11 positions match TRBD2. Trimming removed 4 bases from V and 6 bases from J; junction bases left unmatched: 7. Germline values: CDR1 SGHAT, CDR2 FQNNGV. The CDR3 covers 16 residues. CDR3: CASSSTSGRNPGELFF. The CDR3 nucleotides are TGTGCCAGCAGCTCCACTAGCGGGAGAAACCCCGGGGAGCTGTTTTTT.

The sample holds a few counts of this clone. The chain recombines TRBV4-3 with TRBJ1-5, with D unclear. The germline CDR1 and CDR2 sequences are LGHNA and YSLEER. The length of the CDR3 is 15 residues. Trimming stripped 0 bases from V and 2 bases from J, with 8 bases between. CDR3 DNA sequence: TGCGCCAGCAGCCAAGACGTTACACGCAATCAGCCCCAGCATTTT. Protein sequence: CASSQDVTRNQPQHF.

The chain joins TRBV7-2 to TRBJ2-1, with TRBD2 matching 9 bases. The V gene's germline CDR1 is SGHTA and CDR2 FQGNSA. The CDR3 covers 15 residues. The junction had 3 bases not matched to a gene; V was cut back by 0 bases and J by 6 bases. This CDR3 is CASSLASGRANEQFF. In DNA form, the CDR3 reads TGTGCCAGCAGCTTAGCTAGCGGGAGAGCCAATGAGCAGTTCTTC.

V and J are TRBV6-6 and TRBJ1-3; D uncertain. CDR1 is MNHNY, CDR2 SVGAGI, per germline (reference sequence). CDR3 size: 16 residues. Trimming removed 4 bases at V and 0 bases at J, with 13 bases between. The CDR3 coding sequence is TGTGCCAGCAGTTTCGCCCAGGCAGACTCTGGAAACACCATATATTTT. This sequence encodes CASSFAQADSGNTIYF.

As regards this clone: The DNA is omitted, as the CDR3 cannot be located on it reliably, and the CDR3 follows TCRdb's listing. J is TRBJ2-1 and V is TRBV27; the DNA was not used to check the table's D call, TRBD1. CDR1 and CDR2 from the germline V gene are MNHEY and SMNVEV (reference sequence). The CDR3 spans 15 residues, counting both ends. The CDR3 here is CASSSSEIRYNEQFF.

The rearrangement links TRBV7-3 to TRBJ2-1, with a possible D match to TRBD2 (6 bases). The CDR3 runs 17 residues. Germline loops: CDR1 SGHTA, CDR2 FQGTGA. Deletions cut 1 base from V and 8 bases from J, with 21 bases between. In DNA form, the CDR3 reads TGTGCCAGCAGCTTAAAAGGACTGAGACTAGGAGACGATGAGCAGTTCTTC. As protein: CASSLKGLRLGDDEQFF.

The V gene is TRBV6-5, the J gene TRBJ2-7; perhaps TRBD1 as D (6 bases). This CDR3 spans 15 amino acids. Between the trimmed V and J ends, which lost 3 bases and 1 base, there was a span of 13 bases. Germline lookup yields CDR1 MNHEY and CDR2 SVGAGI. CDR3 region: CASSYRGQGSYEQYF. CDR3 in DNA: TGTGCCAGCAGTTATCGAGGGCAGGGGTCCTACGAGCAGTACTTC.

This clone was seen just once. J is TRBJ1-1 and V is TRBV27; D is ambiguous. V shed 4 bases and J shed 6 bases, with 15 bases lying between them. Looked up from germline, CDR1 is MNHEY and CDR2 is SMNVEV (reference sequence). This CDR3 is built from 14 residues. DNA of the CDR3: TGTGCCAGCAGTTCTAGGGAGAGAGTCGCTGAAGCTTTCTTT. This codes for CASSSRERVAEAFF.

The CDR3: CASSLTGATQEQYF. For the CDR3, the DNA is TGTGCCAGCAGCTTAACAGGAGCTACGCAGGAGCAGTACTTC. The chain joins TRBV7-9 to TRBJ2-7; D is perhaps TRBD1 (5 bases). Germline V lookup: CDR1 SEHNR, CDR2 FQNEAQ (reference sequence). The CDR3 totals 14 residues. Between the trimmed V and J ends, which lost 2 bases and 7 bases, there was a span of 15 bases.

This clone was recorded only once. The rearrangement links TRBV6-5 to TRBJ1-5; D call uncertain. The CDR3 is 14 residues long. From germline, CDR1 is MNHEY and CDR2 SVGAGI. V lost 8 bases and J 1 base, leaving 12 bases between the germline ends. CDR3 sequence (DNA): TGTGCCAGCGGCCGAGGGCAGAGCAATCAGCCCCAGCATTTT. Protein: CASGRGQSNQPQHF.

The V gene is TRBV28, the J gene TRBJ1-5; perhaps TRBD1 as D (5 bases). Germline CDR1 reads MDHEN; CDR2 reads SYDVKM. Trimming stripped 4 bases from V and 9 bases from J, with 19 bases between. This CDR3 region has 15 residues. The CDR3 DNA reads TGTGCCAGCAGTTCAACCGAATTGCAGGGAGGGCCCCAGCATTTT. Protein sequence: CASSSTELQGGPQHF.

The chain links TRBV5-1 to TRBJ2-3, with D perhaps TRBD2 (6 bases). The CDR3 consists of 16 residues. Germline CDR1 is SGHRS and CDR2 is YFSETQ. Trimming took 7 bases from V and 0 from J, leaving 18 bases between them. The DNA for the CDR3 is TGCGCCAGCCGGGGGATAAAGCGGGCGAGCACAGATACGCAGTATTTT. It translates to CASRGIKRASTDTQYF.

The V and J genes are TRBV4-3 and TRBJ1-2, with 8 bases aligning to TRBD1. From germline, CDR1 is LGHNA and CDR2 YSLEER. CDR3 length: 18 residues. V gave up 0 bases and J gave up 0 bases; unmatched junction bases: 9. DNA for the CDR3: TGCGCCAGCAGCCAAGAGATCGGCGGACAGGGCTCTAACTATGGCTACACCTTC. Translated, it gives CASSQEIGGQGSNYGYTF.

The chain uses TRBV7-3 and TRBJ2-3, with D hard to call. This CDR3 comprises 14 residues. V was pared by 2 bases and J by 4 bases, with 10 bases between. Germline values: CDR1 SGHTA, CDR2 FQGTGA. The CDR3 coding sequence is TGTGCCAGCAGCTTACGCCCTAGAGCAGATACGCAGTATTTT. Amino acids: CASSLRPRADTQYF. The whole variable domain, remainder taken from reference TRBV7-3 and TRBJ2-3, is GAGVSQTPSNKVTEKGKYVELRCDPISGHTALYWYRQSLGQGPEFLIYFQGTGAADDSGLPNDRFFAVRPEGSVSTLKIQRTERGDSAVYLCASSLRPRADTQYFGPGTRLTVL.

This clone was recorded a few times. The rearrangement joins TRBV10-3 to TRBJ2-1; 12 nucleotides align to TRBD2. The CDR3 has 19 residues. J lost 5 bases, V lost 2 bases, and 13 bases had no gene match. Germline V lookup: CDR1 ENHRY, CDR2 SYGVKD. The DNA for the CDR3 is TGTGCCATCAGTGAGCCGCTGGGGGGTACTAGCGGGAGGCACAATGAGCAGTTCTTC. Its protein product is CAISEPLGGTSGRHNEQFF.

This chain's CDR3 is CSASRGYGYTF. The CDR3 DNA follows: TGCAGTGCTAGTAGGGGCTATGGCTACACCTTC. The chain joins TRBV20-1 to TRBJ1-2; possibly TRBD1 for D (5 bases). The germline V gene encodes CDR1 DFQATT and CDR2 SNEGSKA (reference sequence). V was shortened by 3 bases and J by 4 bases, with 6 bases between the two germline ends. This CDR3 contains 11 residues.

The rearrangement uses TRBV4-2 and TRBJ1-2, with D unclear. V lost 0 bases, J lost 0 bases, and 11 bases lay in between. This CDR3 spans 16 amino acids. Germline values: CDR1 LGHNA, CDR2 YNFKEQ. The DNA for the CDR3 is TGTGCCAGCAGCCAAGATGGGCCAGCAACTAACTATGGCTACACCTTC. It specifies CASSQDGPATNYGYTF.